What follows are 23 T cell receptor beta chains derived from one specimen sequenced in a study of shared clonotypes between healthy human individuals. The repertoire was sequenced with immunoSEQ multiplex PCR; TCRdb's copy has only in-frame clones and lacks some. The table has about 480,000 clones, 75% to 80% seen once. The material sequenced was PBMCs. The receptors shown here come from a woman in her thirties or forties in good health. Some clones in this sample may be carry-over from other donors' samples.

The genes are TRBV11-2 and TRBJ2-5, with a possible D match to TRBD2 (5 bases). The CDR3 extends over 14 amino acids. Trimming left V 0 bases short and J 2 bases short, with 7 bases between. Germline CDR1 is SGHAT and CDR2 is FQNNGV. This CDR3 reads CASSLERVQETQYF. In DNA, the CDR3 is TGTGCCAGCAGCTTAGAGCGGGTTCAAGAGACCCAGTACTTC. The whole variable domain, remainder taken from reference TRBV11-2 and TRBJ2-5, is EAGVAQSPRYKIIEKRQSVAFWCNPISGHATLYWYQQILGQGPKLLIQFQNNGVVDDSQLPKDRFSAERLKGVDSTLKIQPAKLEDSAVYLCASSLERVQETQYFGPGTRLLVL.

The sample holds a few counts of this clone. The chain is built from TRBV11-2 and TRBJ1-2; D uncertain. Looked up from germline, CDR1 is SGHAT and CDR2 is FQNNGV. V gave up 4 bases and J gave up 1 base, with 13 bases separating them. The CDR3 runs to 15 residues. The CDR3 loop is CASSSTWGSNYGYTF. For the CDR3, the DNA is TGTGCCAGCAGCTCTACATGGGGTAGTAACTATGGCTACACCTTC.

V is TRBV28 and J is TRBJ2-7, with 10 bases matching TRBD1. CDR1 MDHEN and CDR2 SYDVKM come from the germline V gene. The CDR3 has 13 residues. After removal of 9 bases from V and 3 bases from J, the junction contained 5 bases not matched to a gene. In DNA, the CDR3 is TGTGCCAGTTCGACAGGGGGCCACTACGAGCAGTACTTC. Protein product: CASSTGGHYEQYF.

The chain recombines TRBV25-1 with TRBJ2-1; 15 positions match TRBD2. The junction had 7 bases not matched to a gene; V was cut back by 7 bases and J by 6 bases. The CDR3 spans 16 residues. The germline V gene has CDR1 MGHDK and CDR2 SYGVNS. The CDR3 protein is CASTGLAGGGGNEQFF. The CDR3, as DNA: TGTGCCAGCACCGGACTAGCGGGGGGGGGAGGCAATGAGCAGTTCTTC. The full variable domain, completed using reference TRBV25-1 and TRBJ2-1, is EADIYQTPRYLVIGTGKKITLECSQTMGHDKMYWYQQDPGMELHLIHYSYGVNSTEKGDLSSESTVSRIRTEHFPLTLESARPSHTSQYLCASTGLAGGGGNEQFFGPGTRLTVL.

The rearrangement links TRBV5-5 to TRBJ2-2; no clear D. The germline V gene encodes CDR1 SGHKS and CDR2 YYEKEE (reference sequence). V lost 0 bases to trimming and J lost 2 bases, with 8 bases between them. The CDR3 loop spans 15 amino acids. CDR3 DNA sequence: TGTGCCAGCAGCTTGGGACATAGTAACACCGGGGAGCTGTTTTTT. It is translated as CASSLGHSNTGELFF.

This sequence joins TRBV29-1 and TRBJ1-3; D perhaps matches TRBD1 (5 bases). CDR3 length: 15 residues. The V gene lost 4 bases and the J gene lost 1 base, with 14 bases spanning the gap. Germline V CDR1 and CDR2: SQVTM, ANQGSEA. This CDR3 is CSVVGASRSGNTIYF. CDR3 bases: TGCAGCGTTGTAGGGGCGAGTAGGTCTGGAAACACCATATATTTT.

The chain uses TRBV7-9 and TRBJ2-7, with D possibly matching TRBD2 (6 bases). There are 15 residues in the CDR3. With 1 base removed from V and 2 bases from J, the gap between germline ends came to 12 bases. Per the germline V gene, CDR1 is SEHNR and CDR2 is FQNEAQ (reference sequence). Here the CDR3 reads CASSLGSGVPYEQYF. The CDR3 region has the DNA TGTGCCAGCAGCTTAGGGTCGGGAGTTCCCTACGAGCAGTACTTC.

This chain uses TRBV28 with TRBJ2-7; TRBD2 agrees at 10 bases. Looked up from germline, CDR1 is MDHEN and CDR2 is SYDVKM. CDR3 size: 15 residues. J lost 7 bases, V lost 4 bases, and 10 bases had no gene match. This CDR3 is CASSSKAGGPREQYF. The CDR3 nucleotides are TGTGCCAGCAGTTCGAAAGCGGGAGGGCCGCGGGAGCAGTACTTC.

The CDR3 region has the DNA TGCGCCAGCGGAGCGGGGGCTAGCACAGATACGCAGTATTTT. Encoded protein: CASGAGASTDTQYF. The chain joins TRBV5-1 to TRBJ2-3, with 8 bases matching TRBD2. The trim removed 7 bases at V and 0 bases at J, leaving 4 bases unmatched. This CDR3 region has 14 residues. CDR1 and CDR2 (germline): SGHRS, YFSETQ.

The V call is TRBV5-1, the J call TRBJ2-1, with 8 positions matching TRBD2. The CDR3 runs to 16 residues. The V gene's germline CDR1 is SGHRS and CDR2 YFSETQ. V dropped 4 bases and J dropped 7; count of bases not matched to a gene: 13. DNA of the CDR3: TGCGCCAGCAGCCCCCTGTACGGGAGGGCCGGAAATGAGCAGTTCTTC. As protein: CASSPLYGRAGNEQFF. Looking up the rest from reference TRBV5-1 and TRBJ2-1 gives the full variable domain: KAGVTQTPRYLIKTRGQQVTLSCSPISGHRSVSWYQQTPGQGLQFLFEYFSETQRNKGNFPGRFSGRQFSNSRSEMNVSTLELGDSALYLCASSPLYGRAGNEQFFGPGTRLTVL.

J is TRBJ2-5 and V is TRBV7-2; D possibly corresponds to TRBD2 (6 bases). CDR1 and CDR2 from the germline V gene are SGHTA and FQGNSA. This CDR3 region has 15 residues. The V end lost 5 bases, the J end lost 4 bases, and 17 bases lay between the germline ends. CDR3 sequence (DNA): TGTGCCAGCAGCCCCCCGTTGGGGGGTGGAGAGACCCAGTACTTC. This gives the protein CASSPPLGGGETQYF.

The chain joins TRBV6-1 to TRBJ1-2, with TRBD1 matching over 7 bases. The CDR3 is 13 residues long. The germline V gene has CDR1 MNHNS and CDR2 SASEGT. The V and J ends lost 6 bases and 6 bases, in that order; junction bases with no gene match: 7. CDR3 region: CASSKQGMDGYTF. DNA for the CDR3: TGTGCCAGCAGCAAACAGGGGATGGATGGCTACACCTTC.

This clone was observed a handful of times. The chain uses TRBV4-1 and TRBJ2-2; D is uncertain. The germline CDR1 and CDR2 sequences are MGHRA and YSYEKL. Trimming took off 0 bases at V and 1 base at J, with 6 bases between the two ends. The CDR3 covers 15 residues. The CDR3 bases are TGCGCCAGCAGCCAAGATTGGGGGAACACCGGGGAGCTGTTTTTT. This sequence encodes CASSQDWGNTGELFF.

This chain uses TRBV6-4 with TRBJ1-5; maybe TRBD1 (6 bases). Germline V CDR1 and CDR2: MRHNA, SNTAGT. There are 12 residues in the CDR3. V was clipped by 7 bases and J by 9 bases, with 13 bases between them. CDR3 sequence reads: CASNQGQWPQHF. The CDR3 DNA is TGTGCCAGCAATCAGGGACAATGGCCCCAGCATTTT.

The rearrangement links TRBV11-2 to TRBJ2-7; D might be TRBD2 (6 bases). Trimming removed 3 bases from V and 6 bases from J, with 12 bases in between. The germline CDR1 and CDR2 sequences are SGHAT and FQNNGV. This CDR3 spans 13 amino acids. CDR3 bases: TGTGCCAGCAGCTTTCGCGCTAGCGTCGAGCAGTACTTC. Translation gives CASSFRASVEQYF.

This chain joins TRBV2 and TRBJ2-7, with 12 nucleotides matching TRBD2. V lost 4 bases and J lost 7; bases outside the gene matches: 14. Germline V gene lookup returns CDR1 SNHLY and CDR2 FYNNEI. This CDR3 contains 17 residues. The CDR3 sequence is CASSGLAGEEKGREQYF. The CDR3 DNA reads TGTGCCAGCAGTGGACTAGCGGGAGAGGAAAAGGGTCGGGAGCAGTACTTC.

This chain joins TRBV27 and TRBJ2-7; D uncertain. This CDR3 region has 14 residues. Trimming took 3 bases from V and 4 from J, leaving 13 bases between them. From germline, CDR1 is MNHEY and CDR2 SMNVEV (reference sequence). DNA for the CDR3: TGTGCCAGCAGTTTGGGGTCCCATGGTTACGAGCAGTACTTC. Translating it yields CASSLGSHGYEQYF.

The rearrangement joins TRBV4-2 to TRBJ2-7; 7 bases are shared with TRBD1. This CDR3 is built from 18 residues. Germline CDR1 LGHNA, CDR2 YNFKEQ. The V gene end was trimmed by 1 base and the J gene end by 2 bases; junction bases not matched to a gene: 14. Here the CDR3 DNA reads TGTGCCAGCAGCCAAGGGATGAACTACCGGGACAGCCCCTACGAGCAGTACTTC. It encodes CASSQGMNYRDSPYEQYF.

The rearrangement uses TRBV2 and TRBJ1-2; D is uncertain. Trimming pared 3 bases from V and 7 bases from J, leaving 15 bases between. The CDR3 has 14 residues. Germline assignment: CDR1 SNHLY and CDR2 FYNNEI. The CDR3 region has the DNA TGTGCCAGCAGTGAGGACCCTTGGACCGCTGGCTACACCTTC. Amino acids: CASSEDPWTAGYTF.

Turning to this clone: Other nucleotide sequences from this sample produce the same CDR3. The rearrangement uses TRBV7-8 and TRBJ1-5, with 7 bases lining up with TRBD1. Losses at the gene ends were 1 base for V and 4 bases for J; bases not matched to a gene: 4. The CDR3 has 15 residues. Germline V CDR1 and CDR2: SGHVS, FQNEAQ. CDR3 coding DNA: TGTGCCAGCAGCTTAGGACAGGGACGAAATCAGCCCCAGCATTTT. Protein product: CASSLGQGRNQPQHF.

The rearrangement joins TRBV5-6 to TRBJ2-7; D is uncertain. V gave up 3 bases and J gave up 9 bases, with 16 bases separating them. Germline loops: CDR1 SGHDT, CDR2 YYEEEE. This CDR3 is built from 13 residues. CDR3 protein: CASSSDTTRGQYF. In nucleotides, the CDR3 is TGTGCCAGCAGCTCAGATACCACCCGAGGGCAGTACTTC.

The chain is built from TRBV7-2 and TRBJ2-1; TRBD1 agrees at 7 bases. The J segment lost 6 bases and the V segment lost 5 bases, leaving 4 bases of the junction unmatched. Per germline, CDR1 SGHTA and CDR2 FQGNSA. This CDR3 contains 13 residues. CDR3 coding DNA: TGTGCCAGCAGCAAGGACAGGATCAATGAGCAGTTCTTC. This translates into CASSKDRINEQFF.

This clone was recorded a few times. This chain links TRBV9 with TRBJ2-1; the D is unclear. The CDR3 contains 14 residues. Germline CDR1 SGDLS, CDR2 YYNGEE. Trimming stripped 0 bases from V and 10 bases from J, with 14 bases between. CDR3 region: CASSVAGQRWEQFF. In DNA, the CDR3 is TGTGCCAGCAGCGTAGCGGGTCAGAGGTGGGAGCAGTTCTTC.